What follows is one T cell receptor beta chain and its context. The antigen remains undetermined. This record belongs to a study of cytomegalovirus exposure and HLA in healthy donors. Overall study findings and caveats: As a later analysis showed, several of the most significant clusters appeared to be linked to common viral pathogens. Equally common other TCR beta chains were less clonally expanded than HLA-associated ones, a later analysis found.

A multiplex PCR was run with 60 Vbeta primers and 13 Jbeta primers. Measured with immunoSEQ multiplex PCR; TCRdb has only the in-frame clones, and not every one. The sample holds roughly 120,000 clones, under 85% seen once. The CDR3 is 12 residues long. V lost 5 bases and J 8 bases, leaving 10 bases between the germline ends. Germline V CDR1 and CDR2: SGHVS, FNYEAQ. The receptor's source is a man aged 25 to 40 in good health and CMV-seropositive. This chain links TRBV7-6 with TRBJ2-1; no firm D call. The sample comprised PBMCs. CDR3 sequence reads: CASSIGVDEQFF. For the CDR3, the DNA is TGTGCCAGCAGCATCGGTGTGGATGAGCAGTTCTTC.